The 21 T cell receptor beta chains reported below all come from one sample, sequenced in a study of identical twins. TCRdb recomputed calls from the 5' RACE reads with MiXCR, one row per CDR3 protein. The sample consists of 690,000 or so distinct CDR3 sequences, 8.5% to 9% of them appearing once. These sequences were also reported in another study, on yellow fever vaccine responses in identical twins.

What was sequenced was PBMCs. The receptors derive from a young woman in good health.

This clonotype was found many times. The V call is TRBV4-2, the J call TRBJ2-2; 8 positions agree with TRBD2. The CDR3 consists of 14 residues. CDR1 LGHNA and CDR2 YNFKEQ come from the germline V gene. The V gene end was trimmed by 8 bases and the J gene end by 5 bases; junction bases not matched to a gene: 7. The CDR3 is CASALAEITGELFF. DNA for the CDR3: TGTGCCAGCGCACTAGCGGAGATAACCGGGGAGCTGTTTTTT.

This clonotype has at least ten counts. The CDR3 sequence: CSVVSIGGTGELFF. The CDR3 DNA reads as TGCAGCGTTGTCAGCATTGGGGGCACCGGGGAGCTGTTTTTT. V and J are TRBV29-1 and TRBJ2-2, with D perhaps assigned TRBD1 or TRBD2 (5 bases each). Per germline, CDR1 SQVTM and CDR2 ANQGSEA. V shed 4 bases and J shed 4 bases, with 13 bases lying between them. The CDR3 is 14 amino acids.

This clonotype was seen only a few times. This sequence joins TRBV10-3 and TRBJ2-3, with 7 bases aligning to TRBD2. V gave up 11 bases and J gave up 6 bases; unmatched junction bases: 14. Germline CDR1 reads ENHRY; CDR2 reads SYGVKD. The CDR3 runs to 14 residues. CDR3 in DNA: TGTGCCTCGCTCGGTGGGAGGGCCTCGGATACGCAGTATTTT. Translation: CASLGGRASDTQYF.

This clonotype was seen many times. The CDR3 coding sequence is TGTGCCAGCAACCGACTTAAAGGGAAATCCTCCTACGAGCAGTACTTC. Its translation is CASNRLKGKSSYEQYF. The chain employs TRBV6-1 and TRBJ2-7; the D is unclear. Germline CDR1 MNHNS, CDR2 SASEGT. This CDR3 has 16 amino acids. V lost 7 bases and J lost 0, with 19 bases in between.

This clonotype came up many times. This chain uses TRBV5-6 with TRBJ2-3; a possible D gene is TRBD2 (6 bases). Trimming cost V 0 bases and J 13 bases, with 15 bases left between them. The CDR3 extends over 13 amino acids. The germline CDR1 and CDR2 sequences are SGHDT and YYEEEE. This chain's CDR3 is CASSLGGAGLKYF. CDR3 DNA sequence: TGTGCCAGCAGCTTGGGAGGCGCGGGGCTTAAGTATTTT.

This clonotype occurred a few times. J is TRBJ2-5 and V is TRBV6-1; no firm D call. This CDR3 has 15 amino acids. Germline lookup yields CDR1 MNHNS and CDR2 SASEGT. V was shortened by 5 bases and J by 4 bases, with 17 bases between the two germline ends. The CDR3 coding sequence is TGTGCCAGCAGTCAGGACCCCGGTTCGACAGAGACCCAGTACTTC. Amino acids: CASSQDPGSTETQYF.

This clonotype occurred a few times. The J gene is TRBJ2-3, the V gene TRBV12-3 or TRBV12-4; 8 bases are shared with TRBD2. The CDR3 has 15 amino acids. V lost 5 bases, J lost 7 bases, and 11 bases stayed unmatched. In DNA, the CDR3 is TGTGCCAGCAGTATCACAGGGCGGGAGGCGTATACGCAGTATTTT. This sequence encodes CASSITGREAYTQYF.

The genes are TRBV28 and TRBJ1-4; 7 positions match TRBD1. The germline V gene has CDR1 MDHEN and CDR2 SYDVKM. The CDR3 sequence is 16 residues long. Trimming cost V 7 bases and J 10 bases; bases outside gene matches: 18. CDR3 bases: TGTGCCAGCAAATTTTCACAGACAGGGTTAGTCGGAAAACTGTTTTTT. This gives the protein CASKFSQTGLVGKLFF.

In its sample, this clonotype was seen a few times. The chain couples TRBV5-5 to TRBJ2-3; maybe TRBD2 (6 bases). This CDR3 region has 17 residues. Germline V gene data show CDR1 as SGHKS and CDR2 as YYEKEE (reference sequence). Between the trimmed V and J ends, which lost 4 bases and 6 bases, there was a span of 24 bases. This chain's CDR3 is CASSPAKTSSLTDTQYF. In DNA, the CDR3 is TGTGCCAGCAGCCCGGCAAAAACTAGCTCTCTGACCGATACGCAGTATTTT.

This clonotype was recorded at least ten times. In nucleotides, the CDR3 is TGTGCCAATGCCAGAGATGATGGGGCAGATACGCAGTATTTT. Its translation is CANARDDGADTQYF. The genes are TRBV2 and TRBJ2-3; D is uncertain. Germline loops: CDR1 SNHLY, CDR2 FYNNEI. V lost 10 bases and J 4 bases, leaving 18 bases between the germline ends. The CDR3 contains 14 residues.

The CDR3 protein is CASSLRFPGGEQYF. For the CDR3, the DNA is TGTGCCAGCAGCTTAAGGTTCCCGGGGGGCGAGCAGTACTTC. The chain employs TRBV7-2 and TRBJ2-7, with TRBD2 identical over 7 bases. The V gene's germline CDR1 is SGHTA and CDR2 FQGNSA. The junction had 7 bases not matched to a gene; V was cut back by 2 bases and J by 6 bases. CDR3 size: 14 residues.

The chain joins TRBV12-3 or TRBV12-4 to TRBJ2-7; TRBD2 aligns across 9 bases. J was trimmed by 6 bases and V by 5 bases; bases with no gene match: 2. The CDR3 is 12 residues long. The CDR3 DNA follows: TGTGCCAGCAGTGGACTAGCGCGCGAGCAGTACTTC. This codes for CASSGLAREQYF.

The table lists this clonotype with a few counts. The chain uses TRBV7-3 and TRBJ2-7, with TRBD1 matching 9 bases. The CDR3 has 16 residues. Trimming removed 5 bases from V and 2 bases from J; junction bases left unmatched: 10. Looked up from germline, CDR1 is SGHTA and CDR2 is FQGTGA. Here the CDR3 reads CASSREPGQGPYEQYF. In nucleotides, the CDR3 is TGTGCCAGCAGCCGAGAACCGGGACAGGGACCCTACGAGCAGTACTTC.

This clonotype appeared many times. The chain links TRBV4-3 to TRBJ2-2, with 8 bases that match TRBD2. The V segment lost 4 bases and the J segment 1 base; nucleotides outside the gene matches: 2. CDR3 length: 15 amino acids. Germline values: CDR1 LGHNA, CDR2 YSLEER. The CDR3 protein is CASSPAGGNTGELFF. The CDR3 nucleotides are TGCGCCAGCAGCCCTGCGGGGGGGAACACCGGGGAGCTGTTTTTT.

This clonotype appeared a few times. V gene TRBV12-5 combines with J gene TRBJ2-1; D is tentatively TRBD1 or TRBD2 (5 bases each). V gave up 0 bases and J gave up 5 bases, with 17 bases separating them. This CDR3 contains 17 residues. CDR1 is LGHNT and CDR2 is FRNRAP in the germline V gene. The CDR3 nucleotides read TGTGCTAGTGGTTTGGTCGAGTGGGGACGGACGAACAATGAGCAGTTCTTC. It codes for CASGLVEWGRTNNEQFF.

This clonotype was counted at least ten times. The chain joins TRBV5-1 to TRBJ2-7; TRBD2 might be the D (6 bases). CDR3 length: 15 amino acids. The V end lost 0 bases, the J end lost 2 bases, and 12 bases lay between the germline ends. In germline, CDR1 is SGHRS, CDR2 YFSETQ. Here the CDR3 reads CASSLASRGTYEQYF. CDR3 in DNA: TGCGCCAGCAGCTTGGCCAGTCGGGGGACCTACGAGCAGTACTTC.

The rearrangement uses TRBV19 and TRBJ2-7; a possible D gene is TRBD1 (5 bases). Trimming shortened V by 4 bases and J by 4 bases, and 14 bases separated the two germline ends. The CDR3 covers 14 residues. The germline CDR1 and CDR2 sequences are LNHDA and SQIVND (reference sequence). CDR3 loop: CASSTQDMGYEQYF. DNA of the CDR3: TGTGCCAGTAGTACCCAGGACATGGGGTACGAGCAGTACTTC.

This clonotype appeared many times. The V and J genes are TRBV6-1 and TRBJ2-7; D tentatively fits TRBD1 or TRBD2 (5 bases each). Trimming shortened V by 6 bases and J by 3 bases, and 18 bases separated the two germline ends. The CDR3 loop spans 15 amino acids. CDR1 is MNHNS, CDR2 SASEGT, per germline. This CDR3 is CASRHRKGPHYEQYF. Written as DNA, the CDR3 is TGTGCCAGCAGGCACCGTAAGGGACCCCACTACGAGCAGTACTTC.

This clonotype was counted many times. The gene calls are TRBV3-1 and TRBJ2-5; 11 bases agree with TRBD2. Germline V gene data show CDR1 as LGHDT and CDR2 as YNNKEL (reference sequence). V gave up 2 bases and J gave up 7 bases; unmatched junction bases: 18. This CDR3 is built from 19 residues. The CDR3 protein is CASSQPPSSGRPPMVTQYF. DNA of the CDR3: TGTGCCAGCAGCCAACCCCCCTCTAGCGGGAGGCCCCCAATGGTGACCCAGTACTTC.

The sample holds many counts of this clonotype. The rearrangement links TRBV28 to TRBJ2-3; 10 bases match TRBD2. CDR1 and CDR2 from the germline V gene are MDHEN and SYDVKM. J was trimmed by 2 bases and V by 5 bases; bases with no gene match: 4. The CDR3 spans 15 residues. The CDR3 DNA reads TGTGCCAGCAGTCTAGCGGGGGCTCTCACAGATACGCAGTATTTT. It is translated as CASSLAGALTDTQYF. Together with reference TRBV28 and TRBJ2-3, the CDR3 gives the full variable domain: DVKVTQSSRYLVKRTGEKVFLECVQDMDHENMFWYRQDPGLGLRLIYFSYDVKMKEKGDIPEGYSVSREKKERFSLILESASTNQTSMYLCASSLAGALTDTQYFGPGTRLTVL.

The chain uses TRBV20-1 and TRBJ1-2; D is uncertain. The length of the CDR3 is 12 residues. Per the germline V gene, CDR1 is DFQATT and CDR2 is SNEGSKA (reference sequence). Trimming left V 1 base short and J 8 bases short, with 11 bases between. This chain's CDR3 is CSARVGSGGYTF. In nucleotides, the CDR3 is TGCAGTGCTAGAGTGGGTAGCGGGGGCTACACCTTC.